The clone carrying this T cell receptor (beta chain) was seen just once. The antigen is unknown. Other nucleotide sequences in the sample specify the same CDR3. From germline, CDR1 is MDHEN and CDR2 SYDVKM. This CDR3 comprises 10 residues. Trimming took off 10 bases at V and 4 bases at J, with 4 bases between the two ends. Sequencing used immunoSEQ multiplex PCR; TCRdb keeps in-frame clones, though not all of them. The sample contains 35,000 to 45,000 clones, approximately 94% of which appear only once. This entry comes from a study of T cells in tuberculosis. At the level of the study: A South African cohort included IGRA-negative adolescents, latently infected IGRA-positive adolescents and adults with active tuberculosis.

Findings of the study overall: Cases with active tuberculosis were adults, while controls were adolescents.

The chain uses TRBV28 and TRBJ2-2; D unclear. Sequencing was performed on PBMCs. The source of this sequence is a donor aged 10 to 29 with latent tuberculosis or without tuberculosis infection. Some clones in this sample may be carry-over from other donors' samples. The DNA for the CDR3 is TGTGCCACCTCCACCGGGGAGCTGTTTTTT. Translating it yields CATSTGELFF. The full variable domain, its missing parts supplied by reference TRBV28 and TRBJ2-2, is DVKVTQSSRYLVKRTGEKVFLECVQDMDHENMFWYRQDPGLGLRLIYFSYDVKMKEKGDIPEGYSVSREKKERFSLILESASTNQTSMYLCATSTGELFFGEGSRLTVL.